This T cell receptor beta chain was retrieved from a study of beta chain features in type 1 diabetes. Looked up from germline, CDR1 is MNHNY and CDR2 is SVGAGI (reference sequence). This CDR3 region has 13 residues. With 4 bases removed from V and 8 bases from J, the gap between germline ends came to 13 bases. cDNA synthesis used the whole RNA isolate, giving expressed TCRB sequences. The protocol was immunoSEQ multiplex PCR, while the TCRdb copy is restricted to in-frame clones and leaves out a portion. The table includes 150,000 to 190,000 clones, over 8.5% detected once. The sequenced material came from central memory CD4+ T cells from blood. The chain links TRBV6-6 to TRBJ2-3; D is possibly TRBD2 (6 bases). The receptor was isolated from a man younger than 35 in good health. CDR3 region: CASSSGPGGTQYF. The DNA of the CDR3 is TGTGCCAGCAGTTCGGGACCCGGGGGTACGCAGTATTTT.